The 3 T cell receptor beta chains below come from one sample, sequenced in a study of T cell changes during pregnancy in multiple sclerosis. TCRdb's table, derived via immunoSEQ multiplex PCR, lists solely in-frame clones and lacks some. This table has around 39,000 clones, roughly 90% appearing once. Sequenced here: CD8+ T cells from peripheral blood mononuclear cells, sampled in the first trimester of pregnancy. These receptors all come from a female donor with multiple sclerosis, enrolled in a pregnancy study.

This sequence joins TRBV29-1 and TRBJ2-2, with D unclear. V lost 6 bases and J 3 bases, leaving 11 bases between the germline ends. Germline V lookup: CDR1 SQVTM, CDR2 ANQGSEA. CDR3 size: 13 residues. Written as DNA, the CDR3 is TGCAGCGTACCCCACGAGGACACCGGGGAGCTGTTTTTT. Translation: CSVPHEDTGELFF.

This clone was counted once. The chain has TRBV2 and TRBJ2-5, with TRBD1 matching 8 bases. The CDR3 runs to 13 residues. CDR1 and CDR2 (germline): SNHLY, FYNNEI. V was pared by 5 bases and J by 5 bases, with 4 bases of the junction left unmatched. The CDR3 reads CASSKTGEETQYF. In nucleotides, the CDR3 is TGTGCCAGCAGTAAGACAGGGGAGGAGACCCAGTACTTC.

CDR3 region: CASSSDRGPGEKLFF. CDR3 in DNA: TGTGCCAGCAGCTCGGACAGGGGGCCCGGTGAAAAACTGTTTTTT. The chain couples TRBV11-2 to TRBJ1-4; TRBD1 matches 11 bases. The CDR3 is 15 amino acids. J was trimmed by 7 bases and V by 4 bases; bases with no gene match: 5. Germline V CDR1 and CDR2: SGHAT, FQNNGV.